This T cell receptor (beta chain) was captured by sequencing in a study of blood T cell repertoires in COVID-19. Across the whole study: Specimens from acute and convalescent COVID-19 originated in the United States, Italy and Spain.

Trimming cost V 6 bases and J 3 bases; bases outside gene matches: 7. The germline V gene encodes CDR1 MNHEY and CDR2 SMNVEV (reference sequence). The length of the CDR3 is 15 residues. In the authors' workflow: Reference gene primer amplification gave estimated nucleated cell counts. The data were produced by immunoSEQ multiplex PCR, yet TCRdb's version contains in-frame clones alone and is incomplete. Clone size and V and J calls were adopted from that table, with D and trimming inferred from the DNA. This repertoire shows about 130,000 clones, about 74% found once; its top ten account for approximately 5.7%.

The chain recombines TRBV27 with TRBJ2-3; 9 bases are shared with TRBD1. The TCR sequence derives from a man in his sixties with acute or convalescent COVID-19. The sequencing sample was made of peripheral blood. The CDR3, as DNA: TGTGCCAGCAGACTACAGGGGGCAGGAACAGATACGCAGTATTTT. Protein: CASRLQGAGTDTQYF.